These T cell receptor beta chains were read from a single sample in a study of human CD8 memory T cell subsets. TCRdb re-called the 5' RACE reads and shows each CDR3 protein once, DNA omitted. In total, the table holds around 6,500 distinct CDR3 sequences. The sequenced sample was CD8+ T cells from PBMCs. Source of these receptors: a human donor in good health. Each CDR3 is given with its conserved first and last residue. Each record gives: clone size, V gene, J gene, CDR3 protein. Some rows have no size entry. The others give once, few or many, or a class for an expanded clone.

-	TRBV7-6	TRBJ2-3	CASSLWGDTQYF
-	TRBV19	TRBJ2-5	CASSFGTGGFGTQYF
-	TRBV24-1	TRBJ2-1	CATSDPRNEQFF
-	TRBV5-1	TRBJ2-1	CASSPLGSGSRSYNEQFF
-	TRBV5-5	TRBJ2-4	CASSFSRGLSENIQYF
-	TRBV28	TRBJ1-2	CASSPGSYGYTF
-	TRBV12-3/TRBV12-4	TRBJ2-5	CASSFVGGGAEETQYF
-	TRBV5-4	TRBJ2-3	CASSLARYRASADTQYF
-	TRBV29-1	TRBJ2-7	CSVEGTSGRRSSYEQYF
medium-sized	TRBV29-1	TRBJ2-1	CSVEGPSAGVTYNEQFF
-	TRBV7-9	TRBJ2-3	CASSLADRTGADTQYF
medium-sized	TRBV10-2	TRBJ2-1	CASSDAGNEQFF
medium-sized	TRBV2	TRBJ2-7	CASSDGGQGYEQYF
-	TRBV2	TRBJ1-2	CASRAGREYNYGYTF
large	TRBV5-1	TRBJ2-1	CASSLDIGSAEQFF
medium-sized	TRBV30	TRBJ2-7	CAWSVLEGFNYEQYF
medium-sized	TRBV6-1	TRBJ1-5	CASSESSNQPQHF
-	TRBV19	TRBJ2-7	CASSPGGQIYEQYF
-	TRBV7-9	TRBJ2-5	CASSLSAGGSETQYF
-	TRBV9	TRBJ2-1	CASSPTGVVYNEQFF
-	TRBV7-9	TRBJ2-5	CASAPPGQGSQETQYF
-	TRBV21-1	TRBJ2-5	CASSKAESSEETQYF
-	TRBV30	TRBJ2-7	CAWSVPSGSSYEQYF
-	TRBV2	TRBJ2-5	CASSPDSQETQYF
-	TRBV4-3	TRBJ2-1	CASSQDTSPSGRAPLYNEQFF
-	TRBV27	TRBJ2-3	CASSFSSGTDTQYF
-	TRBV12-3/TRBV12-4	TRBJ2-7	CASSTLARYEQYF
-	TRBV29-1	TRBJ2-4	CSVEVGTENIQYF
-	TRBV20-1	TRBJ2-1	CSARAAPGLAENNEQFF
-	TRBV13	TRBJ2-3	CASSLRTDTQYF
-	TRBV7-3	TRBJ2-1	CASSLVASFEQFF
-	TRBV11-2	TRBJ2-3	CASSLGGDTQYF
-	TRBV12-3/TRBV12-4	TRBJ2-7	CASSAGSYEQYF
-	TRBV5-4	TRBJ2-3	CASSPGASLTDTQYF
-	TRBV5-6	TRBJ2-5	CASSLRTGGLETQYF
-	TRBV20-1	TRBJ2-1	CSARDLSGPSSYNEQFF
-	TRBV5-4	TRBJ2-1	CASSRPGPVNNEQFF
-	TRBV4-2	TRBJ2-2	CASSQFANTGELFF
-	TRBV11-1	TRBJ2-1	CASSLKRGVTSSYNEQFF
-	TRBV12-3/TRBV12-4	TRBJ1-1	CASSLGGLNTEAFF
-	TRBV20-1	TRBJ2-7	CSAEIGTSGSYEQYF
-	TRBV7-3	TRBJ1-2	CASAPGGINYGYTF
-	TRBV12-3/TRBV12-4	TRBJ2-2	CASSLDYPGELFF
-	TRBV20-1	TRBJ2-3	CSARTGAGDTQYF
-	TRBV4-3	TRBJ2-1	CASSISRSSYNEQFF
-	TRBV19	TRBJ2-7	CASSAFRGSYEQYF
-	TRBV28	TRBJ1-6	CASGTTYNSPLHF